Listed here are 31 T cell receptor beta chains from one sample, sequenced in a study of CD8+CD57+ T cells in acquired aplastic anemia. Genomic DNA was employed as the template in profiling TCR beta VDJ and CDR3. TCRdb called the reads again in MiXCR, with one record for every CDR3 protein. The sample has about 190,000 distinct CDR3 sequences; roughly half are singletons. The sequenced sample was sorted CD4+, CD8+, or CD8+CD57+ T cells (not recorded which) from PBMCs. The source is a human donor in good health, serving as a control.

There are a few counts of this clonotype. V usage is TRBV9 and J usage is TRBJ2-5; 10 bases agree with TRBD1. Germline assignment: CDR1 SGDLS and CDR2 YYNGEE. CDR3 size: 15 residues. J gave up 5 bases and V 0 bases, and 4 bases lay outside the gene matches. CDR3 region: CASSVGTGGSETQYF. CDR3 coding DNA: TGTGCCAGCAGCGTAGGGACAGGGGGTTCGGAGACCCAGTACTTC.

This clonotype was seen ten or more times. The CDR3 sequence is CASSSGTGLNFF. The CDR3 region has the DNA TGTGCCAGCAGCTCAGGGACAGGGTTGAATTTCTTC. The chain carries TRBV11-1 and TRBJ2-1, with 9 bases aligning to TRBD1. CDR1 and CDR2 (germline): SGHAT, FQDESV (reference sequence). The CDR3 consists of 12 residues. J was trimmed by 16 bases and V by 4 bases; bases with no gene match: 8.

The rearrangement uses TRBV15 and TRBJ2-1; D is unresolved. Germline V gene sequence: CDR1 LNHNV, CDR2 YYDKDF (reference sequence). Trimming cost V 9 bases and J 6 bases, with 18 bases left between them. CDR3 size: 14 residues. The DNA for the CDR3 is TGTGCCACAGCCCTAAGGATCGTAGGCAATGAGCAGTTCTTC. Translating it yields CATALRIVGNEQFF. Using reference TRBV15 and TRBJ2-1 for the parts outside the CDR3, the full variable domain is DAMVIQNPRYQVTQFGKPVTLSCSQTLNHNVMYWYQQKSSQAPKLLFHYYDKDFNNEADTPDNFQSRRPNTSFCFLDIRSPGLGDTAMYLCATALRIVGNEQFFGPGTRLTVL.

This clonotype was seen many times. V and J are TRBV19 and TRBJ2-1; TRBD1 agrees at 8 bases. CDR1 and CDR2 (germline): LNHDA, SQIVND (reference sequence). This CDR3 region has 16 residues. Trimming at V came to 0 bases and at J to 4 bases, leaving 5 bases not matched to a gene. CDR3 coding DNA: TGTGCCAGTAGTATAGACGGGACAGGAGCTTACAATGAGCAGTTCTTC. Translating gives CASSIDGTGAYNEQFF.

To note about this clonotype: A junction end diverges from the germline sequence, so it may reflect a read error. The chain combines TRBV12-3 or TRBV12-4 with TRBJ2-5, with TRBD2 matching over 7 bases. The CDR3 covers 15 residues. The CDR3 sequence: CASSLNGGIQATQYF. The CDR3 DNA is TGTGCCAGCAGTTTAAACGGGGGGATTCAAGCGACCCAGTACTTC.

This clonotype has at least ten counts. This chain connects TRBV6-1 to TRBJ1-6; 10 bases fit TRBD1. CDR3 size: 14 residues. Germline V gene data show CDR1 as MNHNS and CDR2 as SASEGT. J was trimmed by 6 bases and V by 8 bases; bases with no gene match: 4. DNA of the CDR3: TGTGCCAGCGACAGGGGGCTCTCTAATTCACCCCTCCACTTT. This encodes CASDRGLSNSPLHF.

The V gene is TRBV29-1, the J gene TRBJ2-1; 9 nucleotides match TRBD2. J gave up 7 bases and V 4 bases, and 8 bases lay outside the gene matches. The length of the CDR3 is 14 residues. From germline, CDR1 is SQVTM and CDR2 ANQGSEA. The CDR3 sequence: CSVVGGRGVNEQFF. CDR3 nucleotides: TGCAGCGTTGTCGGCGGGAGGGGGGTGAATGAGCAGTTCTTC.

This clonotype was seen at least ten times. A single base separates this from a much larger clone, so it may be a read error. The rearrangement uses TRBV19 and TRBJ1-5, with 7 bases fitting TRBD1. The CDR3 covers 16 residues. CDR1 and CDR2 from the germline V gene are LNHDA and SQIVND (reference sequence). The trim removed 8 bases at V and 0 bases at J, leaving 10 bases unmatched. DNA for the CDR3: TGTGCCAGTGGTACTGACAGGGCGCGTAGCAATCAGCCCCAGCATTTT. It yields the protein CASGTDRARSNQPQHF.

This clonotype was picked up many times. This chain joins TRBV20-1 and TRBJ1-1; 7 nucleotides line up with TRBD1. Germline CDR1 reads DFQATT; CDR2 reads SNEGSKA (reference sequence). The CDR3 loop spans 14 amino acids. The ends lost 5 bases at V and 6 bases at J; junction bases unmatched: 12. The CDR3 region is CSARPRGAISEAFF. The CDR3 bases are TGCAGTGCTCGCCCCAGGGGGGCAATCTCTGAAGCTTTCTTT.

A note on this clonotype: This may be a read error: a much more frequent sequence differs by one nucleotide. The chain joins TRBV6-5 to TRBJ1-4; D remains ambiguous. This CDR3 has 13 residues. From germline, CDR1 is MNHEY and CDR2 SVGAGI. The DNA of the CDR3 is TGTGCCTGCAGTTCCGCAACTAATGAAAAACTGTTTTTT. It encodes CACSSATNEKLFF.

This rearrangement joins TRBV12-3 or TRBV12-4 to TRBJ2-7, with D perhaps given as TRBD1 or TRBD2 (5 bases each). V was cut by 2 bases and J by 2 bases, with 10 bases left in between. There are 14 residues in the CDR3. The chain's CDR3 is CASSLLGEPYEQYF. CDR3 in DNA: TGTGCCAGCAGTTTACTGGGGGAGCCCTACGAGCAGTACTTC.

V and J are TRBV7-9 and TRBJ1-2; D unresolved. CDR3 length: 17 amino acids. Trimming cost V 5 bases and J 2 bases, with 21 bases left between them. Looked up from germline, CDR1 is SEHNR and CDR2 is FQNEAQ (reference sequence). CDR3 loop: CASSPLTQSWQNYGYTF. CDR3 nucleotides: TGTGCCAGCAGCCCCCTAACACAGAGTTGGCAGAACTATGGCTACACCTTC.

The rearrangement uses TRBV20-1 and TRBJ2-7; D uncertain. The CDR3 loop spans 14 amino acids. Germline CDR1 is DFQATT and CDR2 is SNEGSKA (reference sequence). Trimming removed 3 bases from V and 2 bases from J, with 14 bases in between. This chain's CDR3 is CSASEVLLPYEQYF. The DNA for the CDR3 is TGCAGTGCTAGTGAGGTTCTTCTGCCCTACGAGCAGTACTTC.

The CDR3 DNA reads as TGTGCCAGCAGTTATAGTCCTCACGGGGACACTGAAGCTTTCTTT. Translating gives CASSYSPHGDTEAFF. The chain recombines TRBV6-1 with TRBJ1-1; D ambiguous. The CDR3 sequence is 15 residues long. V was shortened by 5 bases and J by 3 bases, with 16 bases between the two germline ends. Germline V gene data show CDR1 as MNHNS and CDR2 as SASEGT.

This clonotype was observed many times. The CDR3 reads CASSGQFSPLHF. The CDR3 DNA follows: TGTGCCAGCAGTGGACAATTCTCACCCCTCCACTTT. The gene calls are TRBV2 and TRBJ1-6; D uncertain. The CDR3 sequence is 12 residues long. Trimming left V 4 bases short and J 10 bases short, with 8 bases between. The germline V gene encodes CDR1 SNHLY and CDR2 FYNNEI.

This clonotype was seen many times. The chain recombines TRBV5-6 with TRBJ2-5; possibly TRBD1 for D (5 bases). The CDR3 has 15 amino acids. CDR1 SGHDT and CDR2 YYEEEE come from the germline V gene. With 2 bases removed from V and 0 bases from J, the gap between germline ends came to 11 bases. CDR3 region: CASSFGAVYQETQYF. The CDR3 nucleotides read TGTGCCAGCAGCTTTGGGGCCGTGTACCAAGAGACCCAGTACTTC.

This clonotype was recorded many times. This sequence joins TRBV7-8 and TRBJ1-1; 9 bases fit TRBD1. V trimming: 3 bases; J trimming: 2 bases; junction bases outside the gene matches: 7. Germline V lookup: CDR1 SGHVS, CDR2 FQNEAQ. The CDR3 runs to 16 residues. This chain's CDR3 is CASSFTGTGYNTEAFF. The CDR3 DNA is TGTGCCAGCAGCTTTACCGGGACAGGGTATAACACTGAAGCTTTCTTT.

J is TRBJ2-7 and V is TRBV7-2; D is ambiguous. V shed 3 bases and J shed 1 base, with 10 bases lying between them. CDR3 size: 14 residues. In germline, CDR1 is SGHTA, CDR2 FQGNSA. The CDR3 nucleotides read TGTGCCAGCAGCTTTGAAGTTACATCCTACGAGCAGTACTTC. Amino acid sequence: CASSFEVTSYEQYF.

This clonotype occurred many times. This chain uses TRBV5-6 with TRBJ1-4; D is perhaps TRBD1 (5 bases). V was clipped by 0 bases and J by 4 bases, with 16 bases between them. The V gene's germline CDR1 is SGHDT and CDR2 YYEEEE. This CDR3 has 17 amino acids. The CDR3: CASSLAGEGVLNEKLFF. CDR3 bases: TGTGCCAGCAGCTTGGCGGGGGAGGGAGTTCTTAATGAAAAACTGTTTTTT.

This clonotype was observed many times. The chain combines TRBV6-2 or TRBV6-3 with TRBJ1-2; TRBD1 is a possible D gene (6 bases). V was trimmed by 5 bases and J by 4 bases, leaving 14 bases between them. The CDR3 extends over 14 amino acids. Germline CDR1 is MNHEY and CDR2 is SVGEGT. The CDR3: CASSDGQTLYGYTF. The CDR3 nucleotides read TGTGCCAGCAGTGACGGACAGACGCTCTATGGCTACACCTTC.

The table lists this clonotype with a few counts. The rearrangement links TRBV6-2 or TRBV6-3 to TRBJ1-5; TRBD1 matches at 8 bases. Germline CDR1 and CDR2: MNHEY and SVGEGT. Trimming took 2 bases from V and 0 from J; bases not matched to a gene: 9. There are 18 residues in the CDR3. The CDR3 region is CASSYPTGDRFSNQPQHF. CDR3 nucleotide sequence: TGTGCCAGCAGTTACCCGACAGGGGACAGGTTTAGCAATCAGCCCCAGCATTTT.

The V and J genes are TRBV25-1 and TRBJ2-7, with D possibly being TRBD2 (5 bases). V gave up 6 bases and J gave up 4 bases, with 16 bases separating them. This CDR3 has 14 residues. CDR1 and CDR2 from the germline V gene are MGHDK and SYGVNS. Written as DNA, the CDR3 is TGTGCCAGCAGACCGTCGGGGAGCGAGTACGAGCAGTACTTC. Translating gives CASRPSGSEYEQYF.

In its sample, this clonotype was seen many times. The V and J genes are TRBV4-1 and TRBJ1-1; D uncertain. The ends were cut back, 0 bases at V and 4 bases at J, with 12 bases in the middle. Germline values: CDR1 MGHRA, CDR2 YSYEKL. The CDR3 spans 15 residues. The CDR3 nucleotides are TGCGCCAGCAGCCAAGATCTGAGACGTTCCACTGAAGCTTTCTTT. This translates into CASSQDLRRSTEAFF.

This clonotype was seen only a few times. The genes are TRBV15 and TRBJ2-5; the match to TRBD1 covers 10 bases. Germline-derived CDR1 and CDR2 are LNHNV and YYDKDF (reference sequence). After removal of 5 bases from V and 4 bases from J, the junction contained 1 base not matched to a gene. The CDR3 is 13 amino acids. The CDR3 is CATSRDRGETQYF. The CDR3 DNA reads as TGTGCCACCAGCCGGGACAGGGGAGAGACCCAGTACTTC.

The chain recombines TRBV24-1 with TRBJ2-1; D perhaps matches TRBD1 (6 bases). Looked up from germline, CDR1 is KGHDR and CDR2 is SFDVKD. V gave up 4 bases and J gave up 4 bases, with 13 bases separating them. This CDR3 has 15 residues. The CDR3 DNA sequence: TGTGCCACCAGTGAACCGAGACAGGATTACAATGAGCAGTTCTTC. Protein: CATSEPRQDYNEQFF.

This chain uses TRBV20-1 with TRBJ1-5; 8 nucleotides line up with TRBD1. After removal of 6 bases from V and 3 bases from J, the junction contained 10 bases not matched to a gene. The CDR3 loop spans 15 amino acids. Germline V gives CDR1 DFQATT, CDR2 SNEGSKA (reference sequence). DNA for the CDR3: TGCAGTGCCCCCACGGGGACAGGACACAATCAGCCCCAGCATTTT. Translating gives CSAPTGTGHNQPQHF.

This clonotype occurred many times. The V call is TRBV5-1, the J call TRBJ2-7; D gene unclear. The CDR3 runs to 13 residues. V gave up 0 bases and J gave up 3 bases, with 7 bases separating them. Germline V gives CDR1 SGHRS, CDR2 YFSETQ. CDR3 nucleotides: TGCGCCAGCAGCTTGGGACTTGACTACGAGCAGTACTTC. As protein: CASSLGLDYEQYF. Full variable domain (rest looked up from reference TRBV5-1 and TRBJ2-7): KAGVTQTPRYLIKTRGQQVTLSCSPISGHRSVSWYQQTPGQGLQFLFEYFSETQRNKGNFPGRFSGRQFSNSRSEMNVSTLELGDSALYLCASSLGLDYEQYFGPGTRLTVT.

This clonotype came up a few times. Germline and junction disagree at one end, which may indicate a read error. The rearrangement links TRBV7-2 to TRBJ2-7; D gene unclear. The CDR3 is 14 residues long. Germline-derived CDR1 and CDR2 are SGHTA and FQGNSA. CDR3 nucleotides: TGTGCTAGCAGCTTAGACGGATTAGCCTACGAGCAGTACTTC. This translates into CASSLDGLAYEQYF.

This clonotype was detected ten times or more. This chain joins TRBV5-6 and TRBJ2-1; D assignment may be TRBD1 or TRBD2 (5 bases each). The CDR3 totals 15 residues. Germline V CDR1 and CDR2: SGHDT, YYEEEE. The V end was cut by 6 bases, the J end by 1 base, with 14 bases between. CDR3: CASNPWGGSYNEQFF. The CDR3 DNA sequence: TGTGCCAGCAACCCCTGGGGCGGGTCCTACAATGAGCAGTTCTTC.

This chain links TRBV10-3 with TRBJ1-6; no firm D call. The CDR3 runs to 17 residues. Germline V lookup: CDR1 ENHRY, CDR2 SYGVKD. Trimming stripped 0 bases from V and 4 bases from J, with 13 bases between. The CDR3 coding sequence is TGTGCCATCAGTGAGTCGGGTCGGCAGTTGTATAATTCACCCCTCCACTTT. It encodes CAISESGRQLYNSPLHF.

The CDR3: CSASPGQGYSNQPQHF. CDR3 DNA: TGCAGTGCTAGCCCGGGACAGGGTTATAGCAATCAGCCCCAGCATTTT. V usage is TRBV20-1 and J usage is TRBJ1-5, with TRBD1 identical over 9 bases. The CDR3 is 16 residues long. Germline CDR1 is DFQATT and CDR2 is SNEGSKA (reference sequence). Germline trimming cut 3 bases from V and 0 bases from J; bases unmatched to any gene: 6.